The 14 T cell receptor beta chains below come from one sample, sequenced in a study of blood T cell repertoires in COVID-19. TCRdb's table, derived via immunoSEQ multiplex PCR, lists solely in-frame clones and lacks some. Here the sample spans 200,000 to 250,000 clones, around nine tenths being singletons. Input material: PBMCs or T cells enriched from blood (not recorded which). All receptors come from a man aged 25-45 years who had recovered from COVID-19.

The rearrangement uses TRBV7-6 and TRBJ2-1; D may be TRBD2 (6 bases). Trimming pared 4 bases from V and 5 bases from J, leaving 9 bases between. The CDR3 contains 13 residues. Germline V lookup: CDR1 SGHVS, CDR2 FNYEAQ. This chain's CDR3 is CASSSSGHNEQFF. The CDR3 region has the DNA TGTGCCAGCAGCTCCAGCGGGCACAATGAGCAGTTCTTC.

The rearrangement joins TRBV28 to TRBJ1-1, with 10 bases matching TRBD1. CDR3 length equals 14 residues. Losses at the gene ends were 4 bases for V and 5 bases for J; bases not matched to a gene: 4. Germline-derived CDR1 and CDR2 are MDHEN and SYDVKM. The CDR3 DNA follows: TGTGCCAGCAGTTCTCCGGGACAGGGGACTGAAGCTTTCTTT. It translates to CASSSPGQGTEAFF.

The CDR3 bases are TGTGCCAGCAGTTTGACTAGTCAAGAGACCCAGTACTTC. It specifies CASSLTSQETQYF. The chain combines TRBV12-3 or TRBV12-4 with TRBJ2-5, with a weak D call TRBD2 (6 bases). The V and J ends lost 3 bases and 2 bases respectively, with 7 bases between them. The CDR3 is made up of 13 amino acids.

V and J are TRBV19 and TRBJ1-4, with 8 bases identical to TRBD1. The V gene end was trimmed by 7 bases and the J gene end by 0 bases; junction bases not matched to a gene: 1. The germline V gene encodes CDR1 LNHDA and CDR2 SQIVND (reference sequence). The CDR3 loop spans 14 amino acids. The CDR3 nucleotides read TGTGCCAGTATGACAGGGGCAACTAATGAAAAACTGTTTTTT. Amino acids: CASMTGATNEKLFF.

The CDR3 loop is CASSPPAGNSNQPQHF. CDR3 in DNA: TGTGCCAGTAGCCCCCCCGCAGGTAATAGCAATCAGCCCCAGCATTTT. The rearrangement joins TRBV19 to TRBJ1-5; D is unresolved. The CDR3 extends over 16 amino acids. In germline, CDR1 is LNHDA, CDR2 SQIVND (reference sequence). With 6 bases removed from V and 0 bases from J, the gap between germline ends came to 15 bases.

The CDR3 sequence: CASSLNRVDQPQHF. The CDR3 bases are TGTGCCAGCTCACTGAACAGGGTTGATCAGCCCCAGCATTTT. The genes are TRBV18 and TRBJ1-5; D might be TRBD1 (6 bases). V lost 4 bases and J 5 bases, leaving 12 bases between the germline ends. CDR3 size: 14 residues. CDR1 and CDR2 (germline): KGHSH, LQKENI. Together with reference TRBV18 and TRBJ1-5, the CDR3 gives the full variable domain: NAGVMQNPRHLVRRRGQEARLRCSPMKGHSHVYWYRQLPEEGLKFMVYLQKENIIDESGMPKERFSAEFPKEGPSILRIQQVVRGDSAAYFCASSLNRVDQPQHFGDGTRLSIL.

The rearrangement links TRBV7-3 to TRBJ2-2; D ambiguous. Between the trimmed V and J ends, which lost 5 bases and 7 bases, there was a span of 8 bases. Germline V gene data show CDR1 as SGHTA and CDR2 as FQGTGA. The CDR3 runs 12 residues. The CDR3 bases are TGTGCCAGCAGCCCCTTCAGCGGGGAGCTGTTTTTT. This codes for CASSPFSGELFF.

The chain links TRBV3-1 (or the pseudogene TRBV3-2) to TRBJ1-6; weak D call: TRBD1 (5 bases). CDR3 size: 15 residues. Per the germline V gene, CDR1 is LGHDT and CDR2 is YNNKEL (reference sequence). Trimming shortened V by 7 bases and J by 6 bases, and 16 bases separated the two germline ends. In nucleotides, the CDR3 is TGTGCCAGCAATAGACGGAGGGGCACTAATTCACCCCTCCACTTT. This gives the protein CASNRRRGTNSPLHF.

This clone was detected once. The rearrangement uses TRBV27 and TRBJ1-5; TRBD1 might be the D (5 bases). V was pared by 2 bases and J by 5 bases, with 22 bases between. The CDR3 is 18 residues long. Germline V gene sequence: CDR1 MNHEY, CDR2 SMNVEV (reference sequence). In DNA form, the CDR3 reads TGTGCCAGCAGTTTACGTATGGGGGGGGAACAGAGTGATCAGCCCCAGCATTTT. Residues: CASSLRMGGEQSDQPQHF.

This chain uses TRBV5-8 with TRBJ1-6; D is unclear. With 4 bases removed from V and 9 bases from J, the gap between germline ends came to 11 bases. The CDR3 spans 13 residues. The V gene's germline CDR1 is SGHTS and CDR2 YDEGEE. CDR3 sequence (DNA): TGTGCCAGCAGCACCGAGGACTTTTCACCCCTCCACTTT. Translation gives CASSTEDFSPLHF.

The chain carries TRBV24-1 and TRBJ1-6, with a weak D call TRBD1 (5 bases). The CDR3 has 15 residues. Trimming took 9 bases from V and 4 from J, leaving 15 bases between them. Germline V lookup: CDR1 KGHDR, CDR2 SFDVKD. The CDR3 region is CATFLKEGYNSPLHF. The CDR3 DNA reads as TGTGCCACCTTTTTGAAGGAGGGGTATAATTCACCCCTCCACTTT.

The chain employs TRBV5-6 and TRBJ1-1, with D tentatively TRBD1 (5 bases). This CDR3 has 16 residues. The germline V gene has CDR1 SGHDT and CDR2 YYEEEE. V lost 3 bases to trimming and J lost 3 bases, with 18 bases between them. CDR3 in amino acids: CASSSVNAGGHTEAFF. The CDR3 region has the DNA TGTGCCAGCAGCTCCGTAAACGCGGGGGGACACACTGAAGCTTTCTTT.

This chain links TRBV13 with TRBJ2-7, with 9 bases that match TRBD2. V gave up 1 base and J gave up 2 bases; unmatched junction bases: 9. The CDR3 extends over 17 amino acids. Per germline, CDR1 PRHDT and CDR2 FYEKMQ (reference sequence). The CDR3 spells CASSLVAGGISTYEQYF. The CDR3 nucleotides read TGTGCCAGCAGCTTAGTTGCGGGAGGGATTAGTACCTACGAGCAGTACTTC.

The V gene is TRBV3-1 (or the pseudogene TRBV3-2), the J gene TRBJ1-2; 7 bases align to TRBD1. CDR1 is LGHDT, CDR2 YNNKEL, per germline (reference sequence). The CDR3 is 14 amino acids. J lost 4 bases, V lost 2 bases, and 4 bases had no gene match. CDR3 residues: CASSQRQGIYGYTF. In DNA form, the CDR3 reads TGTGCCAGCAGCCAACGACAGGGTATCTATGGCTACACCTTC.